This TCR beta chain was sequenced in a study of early T cells in non-severe SARS-CoV-2 infection. Study-level information: Unsorted whole-blood RNA was sequenced in bulk, leaving chains unpaired. General study results and limits: VDJdb-based annotation leaned toward anti-spike CD8 responses and missed private and CD4 specificities.

Trimming took off 4 bases at V and 2 bases at J, with 11 bases between the two ends. The length of the CDR3 is 13 residues. Per the germline V gene, CDR1 is SQVTM and CDR2 is ANQGSEA. Individual cDNA molecules each received unique molecular identifiers attached to them. TCRdb recomputed calls from the 5' RACE reads with MiXCR, one row per CDR3 protein. The sample yields 90,000 or so distinct CDR3 sequences, about 15% seen once. In its sample, this clonotype was seen a few times. Its antigen remains unknown. The TCR originated in an adult who was a healthcare worker with PCR-confirmed SARS-CoV-2 infection or an uninfected control (not recorded which). The chain couples TRBV29-1 to TRBJ2-5; tentative D call: TRBD2 (5 bases). Sequencing was carried out using whole blood. The CDR3 sequence is CSVAGNSQETQYF. The CDR3 nucleotides are TGCAGCGTTGCGGGAAACTCTCAAGAGACCCAGTACTTC.